Below are 4 T cell receptor beta chains sequenced from a single sample in a study of identical twins. One entry per CDR3 protein results from TCRdb running MiXCR on the 5' RACE reads. The table shows some 500,000 distinct CDR3 sequences, with 22% occurring only once. The same sample was also studied in work on T cells expressing NK-cell markers.

Sequencing used CD4+ T cells sorted from blood. The receptors were gathered from a woman in her late teens or twenties in good health.

Only a few counts were recorded for this clonotype. The gene calls are TRBV11-2 and TRBJ2-1, with 10 nucleotides matching TRBD2. The CDR3 extends over 19 amino acids. The V gene's germline CDR1 is SGHAT and CDR2 FQNNGV. The V and J ends lost 3 bases and 4 bases, in that order; junction bases with no gene match: 15. The CDR3 nucleotides are TGTGCCAGCAGCTTGAGGGCGAGCGGGGGGGCCACTTTATACAATGAGCAGTTCTTC. Translating gives CASSLRASGGATLYNEQFF.

The J gene is TRBJ2-7, the V gene TRBV27; 7 positions agree with TRBD1. Trimming took 6 bases from V and 3 from J; bases not matched to a gene: 5. Germline V gene lookup returns CDR1 MNHEY and CDR2 SMNVEV (reference sequence). This CDR3 contains 13 residues. The CDR3 region has the DNA TGTGCCAGCAGCCCAGGGGGAGTCTACGAGCAGTACTTC. It encodes CASSPGGVYEQYF.

This clonotype was detected a few times. Here the CDR3 DNA reads TGTGCCAGCAGTTTACGGGACAGCCAATTCAATGGCTACACCTTC. This translates into CASSLRDSQFNGYTF. The chain recombines TRBV6-5 with TRBJ1-2, with 7 bases lining up with TRBD1. Germline V gives CDR1 MNHEY, CDR2 SVGAGI. The ends lost 4 bases at V and 6 bases at J; junction bases unmatched: 11. The CDR3 covers 15 residues.

This clonotype was found a few times. The J gene is TRBJ2-5, the V gene TRBV15, with D perhaps matching TRBD1 or TRBD2 (6 bases each). There are 15 residues in the CDR3. The germline CDR1 and CDR2 sequences are LNHNV and YYDKDF (reference sequence). Trimming shortened V by 4 bases and J by 4 bases, and 16 bases separated the two germline ends. The CDR3 nucleotides read TGTGCCACCAGCAAACGGGGGCTTGGGGCAGAGACCCAGTACTTC. Its protein is CATSKRGLGAETQYF.